A selection of T cell receptor beta chains follows, all from one sample in a study of blood T cell repertoires in COVID-19. Data came from immunoSEQ multiplex PCR; TCRdb stores just in-frame clones and leaves some out. Found here are under 200,000 clones, about 85% of them singletons; the top ten hold 1% to 1.2%. What was sequenced was peripheral blood. The receptors were sampled from a middle-aged man with acute or convalescent COVID-19. CDR3s include the opening cysteine and the closing phenylalanine or tryptophan. The D gene is left open where the match is weak. Size is omitted from some rows. Given values are once, few, many or a class for expanded clones.

clone_size	v_call	j_call	d_call	cdr3_aa	cdr3_nt
NA	TRBV19	TRBJ2-1	NA	CASSIEGGRGAGQFF	TGTGCCAGTAGTATTGAGGGGGGGCGAGGGGCTGGGCAGTTCTTC
NA	TRBV3-1/TRBV3-2	TRBJ1-1	NA	CASSQESLANTEAFF	TGTGCCAGCAGCCAAGAATCTCTGGCAAACACTGAAGCTTTCTTT
NA	TRBV6-2/TRBV6-3	TRBJ1-1	NA	CASSPQKTGNTEAFF	TGTGCCAGCAGCCCCCAGAAGACGGGGAACACTGAAGCTTTCTTT
NA	TRBV2	TRBJ2-1	TRBD2	CASSEGPSGGNNEQFF	TGTGCCAGCAGTGAAGGCCCAAGCGGGGGTAACAATGAGCAGTTCTTC
NA	TRBV6-1	TRBJ1-2	NA	CASSEGRGSGYTF	TGTGCCAGCAGTGAAGGCAGGGGCTCTGGCTACACCTTC
NA	TRBV19	TRBJ2-7	NA	CATGGDSYEQYF	TGTGCCACTGGGGGCGACTCCTACGAGCAGTACTTC
NA	TRBV3-1/TRBV3-2	TRBJ1-1	NA	CASSQIQGTNTEAFF	TGTGCCAGCAGCCAAATTCAGGGGACGAACACTGAAGCTTTCTTT
once	TRBV19	TRBJ1-1	NA	CASSIGQSDAEAFF	TGTGCCAGTAGTATAGGACAGTCGGACGCTGAAGCTTTCTTT
NA	TRBV5-1	TRBJ1-1	NA	CASSLGQTEAFF	TGCGCCAGCAGCCTGGGGCAAACTGAAGCTTTCTTT
NA	TRBV12-3/TRBV12-4	TRBJ1-2	NA	CASSSETGRYTF	TGTGCCAGCAGTTCCGAGACAGGCCGCTACACCTTC
NA	TRBV7-2	TRBJ1-3	TRBD1	CASSPDRGSSGNTIYF	TGTGCCAGCAGCCCGGACAGGGGTTCCTCTGGAAACACCATATATTTT
once	TRBV7-3	TRBJ2-1	TRBD2	CASSLTTPPGTSGGNEQFF	TGTGCCAGCAGCTTAACCACCCCGCCCGGGACTAGCGGGGGTAATGAGCAGTTCTTC
NA	TRBV2	TRBJ2-3	NA	CASSESRADTQYF	TGTGCCAGCAGTGAATCGCGGGCAGATACGCAGTATTTT
once	TRBV7-2	TRBJ1-2	TRBD1	CASSLGTGYDGYTF	TGTGCCAGCAGCTTGGGGACAGGGTACGATGGCTACACCTTC
NA	TRBV6-6	TRBJ1-1	TRBD1	CASSHPTTGDTEAFF	TGTGCCAGCAGCCACCCCACGACAGGGGACACTGAAGCTTTCTTT
NA	TRBV28	TRBJ2-3	NA	CASSLRQTSTDTQYF	TGTGCCAGCAGTTTACGTCAGACTAGCACAGATACGCAGTATTTT
NA	TRBV7-9	TRBJ1-1	NA	CASSLGEHTEAFF	TGTGCCAGCAGCTTGGGAGAGCACACTGAAGCTTTCTTT
NA	TRBV20-1	TRBJ1-2	NA	CSAGTDGGYTF	TGCAGTGCTGGAACAGATGGTGGCTACACCTTC